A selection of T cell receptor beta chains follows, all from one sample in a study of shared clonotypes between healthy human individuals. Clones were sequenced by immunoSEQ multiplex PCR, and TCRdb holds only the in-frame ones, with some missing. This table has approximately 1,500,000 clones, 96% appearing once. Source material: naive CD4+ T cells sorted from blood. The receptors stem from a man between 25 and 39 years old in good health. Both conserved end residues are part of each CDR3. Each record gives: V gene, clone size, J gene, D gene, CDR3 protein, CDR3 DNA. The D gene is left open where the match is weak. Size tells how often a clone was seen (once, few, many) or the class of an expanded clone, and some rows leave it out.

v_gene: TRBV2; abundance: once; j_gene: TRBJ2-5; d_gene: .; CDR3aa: CASSAGRLQETQYF; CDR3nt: TGTGCCAGCAGTGCGGGGCGCCTCCAAGAGACCCAGTACTTC
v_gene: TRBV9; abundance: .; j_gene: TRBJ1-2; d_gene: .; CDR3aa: CASSAGLLYGYTF; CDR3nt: TGTGCCAGCAGCGCCGGACTGCTCTATGGCTACACCTTC
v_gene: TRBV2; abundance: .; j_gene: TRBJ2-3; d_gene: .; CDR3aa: CASSLSGLLDTQYF; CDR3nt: TGTGCCAGCAGTCTTTCGGGACTTTTAGATACGCAGTATTTT
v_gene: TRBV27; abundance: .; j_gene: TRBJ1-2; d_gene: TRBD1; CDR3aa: CASSSGTGGYGYTF; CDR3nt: TGTGCCAGCAGTTCCGGGACAGGGGGCTATGGCTACACCTTC
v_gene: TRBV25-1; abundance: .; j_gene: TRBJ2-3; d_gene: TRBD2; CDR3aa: CASRKRFCGRRGADTQYF; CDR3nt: TGTGCCAGCCGAAAAAGGTTTTGCGGGAGGAGGGGCGCAGATACGCAGTATTTT
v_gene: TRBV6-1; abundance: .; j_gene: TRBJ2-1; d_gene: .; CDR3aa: CASRPWTDPYNEQFF; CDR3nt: TGTGCCAGCAGGCCATGGACAGATCCTTACAATGAGCAGTTCTTC
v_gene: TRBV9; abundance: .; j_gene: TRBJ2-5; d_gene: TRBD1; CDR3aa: CASSVVGQVGETQYF; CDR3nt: TGTGCCAGCAGCGTAGTAGGACAGGTCGGGGAGACCCAGTACTTC
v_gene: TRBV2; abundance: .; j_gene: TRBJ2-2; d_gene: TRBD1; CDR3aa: CARRGTGVNTGELFF; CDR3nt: TGTGCCAGACGAGGTACAGGGGTCAACACCGGGGAGCTGTTTTTT
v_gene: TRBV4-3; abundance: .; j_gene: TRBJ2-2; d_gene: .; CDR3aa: CASSQDTGELFF; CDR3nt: TGCGCCAGCAGCCAAGACACCGGGGAGCTGTTTTTT
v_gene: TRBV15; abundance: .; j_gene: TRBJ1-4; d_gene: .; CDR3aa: CATSSRIGEKLFF; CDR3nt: TGTGCCACCAGCAGTAGGATAGGCGAAAAACTGTTTTTT
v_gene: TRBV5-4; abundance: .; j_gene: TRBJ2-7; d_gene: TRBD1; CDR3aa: CASSSRTGGSYEQYF; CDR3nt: TGTGCCAGCAGCTCACGGACAGGGGGCTCCTACGAGCAGTACTTC
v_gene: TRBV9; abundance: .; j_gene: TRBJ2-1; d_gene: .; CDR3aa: CASSVEPSPANNEQFF; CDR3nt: TGTGCCAGCAGCGTAGAACCGAGCCCCGCCAACAATGAGCAGTTCTTC
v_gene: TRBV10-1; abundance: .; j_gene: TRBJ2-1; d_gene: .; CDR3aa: CASSVRGAAYNEQFF; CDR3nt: TGCGCCAGCAGTGTCCGGGGGGCGGCCTACAATGAGCAGTTCTTC
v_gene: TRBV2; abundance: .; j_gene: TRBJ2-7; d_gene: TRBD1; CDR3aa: CASRVPGQGTYEQYF; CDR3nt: TGTGCCAGCAGGGTACCGGGACAGGGAACCTACGAGCAGTACTTC
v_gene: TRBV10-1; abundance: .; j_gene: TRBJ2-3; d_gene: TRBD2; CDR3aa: CASSEGGDYHSF; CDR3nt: TGCGCCAGCAGTGAGGGGGGGGACTACCATTCTTTT